Included here is one T cell receptor beta chain sequence, with context. Trimming removed 2 bases at V and 3 bases at J, with 13 bases between. Germline CDR1 is KGHSH and CDR2 is LQKENI. The CDR3 sequence is 15 residues long. The sample comes from a study of blood T cell repertoires in COVID-19. Study as a whole: T cells, B-cell-depleted T cells, or PBMCs supplied cDNA or gDNA.

Repertoires were generated with immunoSEQ multiplex PCR, while TCRdb's copy carries only in-frame clones and drops some. The sample includes around 120,000 clones, 80% to 90% of them seen just once. The material sequenced was peripheral blood. V gene TRBV18 combines with J gene TRBJ1-2; no definite D call. This clonotype was sampled from a woman aged 70-85 years with acute or convalescent COVID-19. The CDR3 reads CASSPIIGSDYGYTF. The CDR3 nucleotides read TGTGCCAGCTCACCAATTATCGGTAGTGACTATGGCTACACCTTC.